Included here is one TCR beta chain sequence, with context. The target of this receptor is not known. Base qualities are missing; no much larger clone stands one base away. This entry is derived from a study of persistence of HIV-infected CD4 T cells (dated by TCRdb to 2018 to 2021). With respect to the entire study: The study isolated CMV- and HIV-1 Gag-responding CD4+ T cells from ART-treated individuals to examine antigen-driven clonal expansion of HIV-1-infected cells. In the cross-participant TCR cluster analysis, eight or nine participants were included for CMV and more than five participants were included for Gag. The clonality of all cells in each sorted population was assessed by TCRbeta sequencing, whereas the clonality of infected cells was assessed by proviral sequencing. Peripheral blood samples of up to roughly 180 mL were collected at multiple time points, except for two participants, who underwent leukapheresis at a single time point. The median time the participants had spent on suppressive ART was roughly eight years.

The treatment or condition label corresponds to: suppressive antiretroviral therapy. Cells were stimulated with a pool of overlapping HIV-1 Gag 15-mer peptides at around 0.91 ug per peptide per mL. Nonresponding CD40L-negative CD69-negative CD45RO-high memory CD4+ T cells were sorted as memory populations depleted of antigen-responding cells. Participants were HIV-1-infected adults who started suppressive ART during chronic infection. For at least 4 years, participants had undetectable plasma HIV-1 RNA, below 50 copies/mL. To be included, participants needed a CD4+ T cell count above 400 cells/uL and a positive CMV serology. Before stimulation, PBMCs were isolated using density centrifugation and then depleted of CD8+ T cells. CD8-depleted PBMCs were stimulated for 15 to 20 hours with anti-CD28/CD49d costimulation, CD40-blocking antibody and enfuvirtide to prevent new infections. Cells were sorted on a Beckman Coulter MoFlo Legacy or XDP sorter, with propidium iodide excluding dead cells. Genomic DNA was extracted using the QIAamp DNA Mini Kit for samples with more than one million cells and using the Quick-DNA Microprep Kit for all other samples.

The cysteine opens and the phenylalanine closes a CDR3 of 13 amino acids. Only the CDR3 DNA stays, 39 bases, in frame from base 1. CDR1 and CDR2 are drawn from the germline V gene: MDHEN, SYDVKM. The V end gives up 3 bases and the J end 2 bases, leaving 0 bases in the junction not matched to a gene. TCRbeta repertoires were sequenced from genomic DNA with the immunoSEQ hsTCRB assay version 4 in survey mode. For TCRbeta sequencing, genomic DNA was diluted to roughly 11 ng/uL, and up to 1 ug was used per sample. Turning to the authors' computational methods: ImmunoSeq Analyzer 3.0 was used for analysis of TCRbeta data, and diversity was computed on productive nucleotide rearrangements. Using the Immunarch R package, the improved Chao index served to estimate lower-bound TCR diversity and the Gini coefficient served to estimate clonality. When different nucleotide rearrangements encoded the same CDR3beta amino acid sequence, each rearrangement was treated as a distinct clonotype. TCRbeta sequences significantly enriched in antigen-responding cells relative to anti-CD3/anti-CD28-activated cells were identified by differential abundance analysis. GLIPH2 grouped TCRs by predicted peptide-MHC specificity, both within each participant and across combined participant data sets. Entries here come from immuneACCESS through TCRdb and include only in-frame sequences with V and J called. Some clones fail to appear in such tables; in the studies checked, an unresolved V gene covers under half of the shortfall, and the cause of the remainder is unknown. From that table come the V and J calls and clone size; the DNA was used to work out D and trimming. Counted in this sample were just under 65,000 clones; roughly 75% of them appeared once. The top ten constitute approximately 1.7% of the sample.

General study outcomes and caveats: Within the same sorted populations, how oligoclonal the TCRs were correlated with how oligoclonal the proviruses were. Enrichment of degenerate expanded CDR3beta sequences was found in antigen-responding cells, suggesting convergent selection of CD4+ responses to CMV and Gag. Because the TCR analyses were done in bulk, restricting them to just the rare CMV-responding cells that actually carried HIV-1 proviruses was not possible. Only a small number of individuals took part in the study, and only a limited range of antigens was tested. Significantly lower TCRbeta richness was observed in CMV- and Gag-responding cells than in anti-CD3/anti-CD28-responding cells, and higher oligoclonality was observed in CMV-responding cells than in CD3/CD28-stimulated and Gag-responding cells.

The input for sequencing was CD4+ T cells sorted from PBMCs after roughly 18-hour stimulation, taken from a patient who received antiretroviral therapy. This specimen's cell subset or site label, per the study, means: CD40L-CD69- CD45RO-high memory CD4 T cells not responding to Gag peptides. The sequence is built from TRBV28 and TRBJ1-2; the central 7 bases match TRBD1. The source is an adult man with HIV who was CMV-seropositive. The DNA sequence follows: TGTGCCAGCAGTTTGACAGGGAACTATGGCTACACCTTC. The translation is CASSLTGNYGYTF.